Listed here are 9 T cell receptor beta chains from one sample, sequenced in a study of CD8 T cells in ankylosing spondylitis. A single record per CDR3 protein comes from TCRdb applying MiXCR to the 5' RACE reads. The repertoire holds about 200,000 distinct CDR3 sequences, with roughly 13% as singletons. The sample taken for sequencing was blood, either unsorted or a sorted T cell fraction (not recorded which). These TCRs come from a male donor with ankylosing spondylitis or in good health (not recorded which).

This clonotype was observed many times. V usage is TRBV4-1 and J usage is TRBJ2-7; TRBD1 aligns across 8 bases. J lost 4 bases, V lost 0 bases, and 5 bases had no gene match. Germline CDR1 and CDR2: MGHRA and YSYEKL. CDR3 length: 15 amino acids. As DNA, the CDR3 is TGCGCCAGCAGCCAAGAGGACAGGGTGGGATACGAGCAGTACTTC. It yields the protein CASSQEDRVGYEQYF.

The chain carries TRBV4-2 and TRBJ2-2; D could derive from TRBD1 or TRBD2 (5 bases each). The V gene lost 0 bases and the J gene lost 6 bases, with 17 bases spanning the gap. The CDR3 loop spans 17 amino acids. The germline V gene has CDR1 LGHNA and CDR2 YNFKEQ. The CDR3 protein is CASSQERGRVGSGELFF. The CDR3 DNA sequence: TGTGCCAGCAGCCAAGAGAGGGGCAGGGTGGGCTCCGGGGAGCTGTTTTTT.

J is TRBJ2-1 and V is TRBV5-5, with 8 positions matching TRBD2. The V gene's germline CDR1 is SGHKS and CDR2 YYEKEE (reference sequence). The CDR3 is made up of 15 amino acids. Unmatched junction bases numbered 6, after V lost 1 base and J lost 6 bases. The CDR3 is CASSLTPSGPNEQFF. The DNA of the CDR3 is TGTGCCAGCAGCTTGACGCCTAGCGGGCCCAATGAGCAGTTCTTC.

The rearrangement uses TRBV19 and TRBJ2-1; D is tentatively TRBD1 or TRBD2 (5 bases each). Trimming left V 6 bases short and J 4 bases short, with 13 bases between. This CDR3 spans 14 amino acids. Germline CDR1 reads LNHDA; CDR2 reads SQIVND (reference sequence). The CDR3 DNA follows: TGTGCCAGTAGCCCAAAGGGACGGTACAATGAGCAGTTCTTC. As protein: CASSPKGRYNEQFF.

The table lists this clonotype with many counts. J is TRBJ2-7 and V is TRBV5-1; 9 nucleotides match TRBD2. With V trimmed by 0 bases and J by 4 bases, 5 bases remained unmatched. The CDR3 runs to 15 residues. The germline V gene has CDR1 SGHRS and CDR2 YFSETQ. This chain's CDR3 is CASSLALSGGYEQYF. The CDR3 DNA reads as TGCGCCAGCAGCTTGGCCCTTAGCGGGGGATACGAGCAGTACTTC.

The chain joins TRBV2 to TRBJ2-5; 12 bases are shared with TRBD1. Germline-derived CDR1 and CDR2 are SNHLY and FYNNEI. Trimming at V came to 7 bases and at J to 4 bases, leaving 4 bases not matched to a gene. The CDR3 sequence is 14 residues long. The chain's CDR3 is CASKGTGGSETQYF. DNA of the CDR3: TGTGCCAGCAAAGGGACAGGGGGCTCAGAGACCCAGTACTTC.

J is TRBJ2-5 and V is TRBV4-1; D perhaps matches TRBD2 (6 bases). The V gene lost 2 bases and the J gene lost 5 bases, with 12 bases spanning the gap. Germline assignment: CDR1 MGHRA and CDR2 YSYEKL. The CDR3 covers 14 residues. CDR3 in DNA: TGCGCCAGCAGCCAACTTGGGGCGGGGGAGACCCAGTACTTC. This codes for CASSQLGAGETQYF.

This chain joins TRBV15 and TRBJ1-1; 8 bases are a match to TRBD1. Unmatched junction bases numbered 3, after V lost 8 bases and J lost 4 bases. CDR3 length equals 12 residues. CDR1 is LNHNV and CDR2 is YYDKDF in the germline V gene (reference sequence). Written as DNA, the CDR3 is TGTGCCACCGGACAGGGAGGCACTGAAGCTTTCTTT. Residues: CATGQGGTEAFF.

There are a few counts of this clonotype. J is TRBJ2-2 and V is TRBV6-1; D possibly matches TRBD1 or TRBD2 (5 bases each). The V gene's germline CDR1 is MNHNS and CDR2 SASEGT. The CDR3 spans 16 residues. The V gene lost 5 bases and the J gene lost 5 bases, with 18 bases spanning the gap. The CDR3 bases are TGTGCCAGCAGTCCATACCGGGACGGGGAGACCGGGGAGCTGTTTTTT. It specifies CASSPYRDGETGELFF.